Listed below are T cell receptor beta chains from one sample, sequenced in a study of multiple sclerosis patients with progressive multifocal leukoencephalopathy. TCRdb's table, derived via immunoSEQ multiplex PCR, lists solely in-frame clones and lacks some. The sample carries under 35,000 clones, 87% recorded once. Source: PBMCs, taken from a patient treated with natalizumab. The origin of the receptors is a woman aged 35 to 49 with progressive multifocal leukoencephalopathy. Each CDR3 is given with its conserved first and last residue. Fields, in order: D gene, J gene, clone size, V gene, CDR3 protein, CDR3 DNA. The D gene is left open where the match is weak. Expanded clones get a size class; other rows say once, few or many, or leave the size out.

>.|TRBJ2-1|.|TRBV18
CASSPVGGSEQFF
TGTGCCAGCTCACCCGTGGGGGGTTCTGAGCAGTTCTTC
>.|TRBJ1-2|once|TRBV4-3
CASSQDGRGMKGDGYTF
TGCGCCAGCAGCCAAGATGGTAGGGGAATGAAGGGAGATGGCTACACCTTC
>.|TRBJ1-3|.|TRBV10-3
CAISESGRVIGNTIYF
TGTGCCATCAGTGAGTCGGGCAGGGTGATAGGAAACACCATATATTTT
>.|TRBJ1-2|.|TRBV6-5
CASSPIVTGNYGYTF
TGTGCCAGCAGTCCGATCGTCACAGGGAACTATGGCTACACCTTC
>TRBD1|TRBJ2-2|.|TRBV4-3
CASSQDLGQGVTGELFF
TGCGCCAGCAGCCAAGATTTGGGACAGGGGGTCACCGGGGAGCTGTTTTTT
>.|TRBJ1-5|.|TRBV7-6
CASSSLDGAGQPQHF
TGTGCCAGCAGTTCTTTAGATGGGGCCGGTCAGCCCCAGCATTTT
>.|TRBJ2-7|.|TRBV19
CASSSRGLPAEQYF
TGTGCCAGTAGTTCTCGTGGATTACCGGCCGAGCAGTACTTC
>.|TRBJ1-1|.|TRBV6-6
CASSYAVNTEAFF
TGTGCCAGCAGTTACGCGGTGAACACTGAAGCTTTCTTT
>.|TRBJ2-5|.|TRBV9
CASSSQTNVQGETQYF
TGTGCCAGCAGCTCCCAAACCAATGTACAAGGAGAGACCCAGTACTTC
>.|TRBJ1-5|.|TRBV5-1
CASSLGEGQPQHF
TGCGCCAGCAGCTTGGGGGAGGGTCAGCCCCAGCATTTT
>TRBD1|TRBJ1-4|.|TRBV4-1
CASSQGRQGGGEKLFF
TGCGCCAGCAGCCAGGGTCGACAGGGAGGGGGGGAAAAACTGTTTTTT
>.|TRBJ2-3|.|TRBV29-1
CSTQGVLRDTQYF
TGCAGTACACAGGGTGTTCTGAGGGATACGCAGTATTTT
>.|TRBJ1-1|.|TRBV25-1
CASREGRYTEAFF
TGTGCCAGCAGGGAGGGACGGTACACTGAAGCTTTCTTT
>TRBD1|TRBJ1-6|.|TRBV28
CASSPPRQGRLHF
TGTGCCAGCAGTCCTCCCCGACAGGGCCGCCTCCACTTT
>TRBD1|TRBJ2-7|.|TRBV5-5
CASTRDRPYEQYF
TGTGCCAGCACCCGGGACAGACCCTACGAGCAGTACTTC
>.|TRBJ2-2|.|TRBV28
CASGILTNTGELFF
TGTGCCAGCGGGATTCTCACGAACACCGGGGAGCTGTTTTTT
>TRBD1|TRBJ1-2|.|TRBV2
CASSVRDSGGYTF
TGTGCCAGCAGTGTCCGGGACAGTGGGGGCTACACCTTC
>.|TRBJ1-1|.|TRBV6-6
CASTKNGRMNTEAFF
TGTGCCAGCACTAAGAATGGACGGATGAACACTGAAGCTTTCTTT
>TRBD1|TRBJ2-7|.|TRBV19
CASSIAGQSEQYF
TGTGCCAGTAGTATAGCGGGACAGTCCGAGCAGTACTTC
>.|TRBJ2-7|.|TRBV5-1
CASSLERVANEQYF
TGCGCCAGCAGCTTGGAGCGGGTCGCCAACGAGCAGTACTTC
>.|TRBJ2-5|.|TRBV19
CASSMALAPETQYF
TGTGCCAGTAGTATGGCGCTAGCGCCGGAGACCCAGTACTTC
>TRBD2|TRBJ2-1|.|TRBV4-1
CASSHAASGGAFEQFF
TGCGCCAGCAGCCACGCCGCTAGCGGGGGGGCGTTTGAGCAGTTCTTC
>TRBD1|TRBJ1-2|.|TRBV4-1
CASSQSGQGTLVYTF
TGCGCCAGCAGCCAGTCGGGACAGGGGACCCTCGTCTACACCTTC
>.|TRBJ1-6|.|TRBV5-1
CASSRDGSNSPLHF
TGCGCCAGCAGCCGGGACGGTAGTAATTCACCCCTCCACTTT
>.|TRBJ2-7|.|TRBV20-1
CSARDLTEQYF
TGCAGTGCTAGAGATCTGACGGAGCAGTACTTC
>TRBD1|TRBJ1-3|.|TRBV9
CASSVATGGLLSGNTIYF
TGTGCCAGCAGCGTAGCCACAGGGGGACTTCTCTCTGGAAACACCATATATTTT
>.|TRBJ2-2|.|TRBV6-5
CASSSGYRNTGELFF
TGTGCCAGCAGTTCAGGGTATAGGAACACCGGGGAGCTGTTTTTT
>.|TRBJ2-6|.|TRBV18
CASSPPGANVLTF
TGTGCCAGCTCACCCCCTGGGGCCAACGTCCTGACTTTC
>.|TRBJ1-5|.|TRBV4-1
CASSRLLGGSNQPQHF
TGCGCCAGCAGCCGTCTCCTCGGGGGTTCGAATCAGCCCCAGCATTTT
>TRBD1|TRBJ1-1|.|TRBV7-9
CASSLDGQGGVNTEAFF
TGCGCCAGCAGCTTAGACGGACAGGGCGGTGTGAACACTGAAGCTTTCTTT
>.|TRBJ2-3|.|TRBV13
CASSPGTDTQYF
TGTGCCAGCAGCCCAGGCACAGATACGCAGTATTTT
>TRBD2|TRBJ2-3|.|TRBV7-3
CASSLGRLAGRRDTQYF
TGTGCCAGCAGCTTAGGAAGGCTAGCGGGAAGGAGAGATACGCAGTATTTT
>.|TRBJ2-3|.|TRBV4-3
CASSQDRDRSTDTQYF
TGCGCCAGCAGCCAAGACCGGGACCGCAGCACAGATACGCAGTATTTT
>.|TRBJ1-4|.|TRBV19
CASSISSQGNEKLFF
TGTGCCAGTAGTATATCCAGTCAGGGAAACGAAAAACTGTTTTTT
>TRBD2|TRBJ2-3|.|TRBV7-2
CASSSQPGLDTDTQYF
TGTGCCAGCAGCTCGCAACCGGGACTAGACACAGATACGCAGTATTTT
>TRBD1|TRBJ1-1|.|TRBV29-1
CSVLMLRDREAFF
TGCAGCGTTCTAATGCTCCGGGACAGAGAAGCTTTCTTT
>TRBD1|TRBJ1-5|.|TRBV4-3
CASSQIWAGGRQPQHF
TGCGCCAGCAGCCAAATTTGGGCAGGGGGCCGGCAGCCCCAGCATTTT
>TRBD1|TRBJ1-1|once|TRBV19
CASRTGAVTEAFF
TGTGCCAGCCGGACAGGGGCTGTCACTGAAGCTTTCTTT
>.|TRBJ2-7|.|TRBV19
CASSRTEWDEQYF
TGTGCCAGTAGTCGGACAGAATGGGACGAGCAGTACTTC
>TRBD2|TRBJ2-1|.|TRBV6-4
CASSDSGTSGSDEQFF
TGTGCCAGCAGTGACTCAGGGACTAGCGGGAGTGATGAGCAGTTCTTC
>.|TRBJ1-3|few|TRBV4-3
CASSQGWSATIYF
TGCGCCAGCAGCCAGGGCTGGTCAGCCACCATATATTTT
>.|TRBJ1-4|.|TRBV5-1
CASSLDGRGEVATNEKLFF
TGCGCCAGCAGCTTGGACGGCAGGGGAGAAGTGGCAACTAATGAAAAACTGTTTTTT